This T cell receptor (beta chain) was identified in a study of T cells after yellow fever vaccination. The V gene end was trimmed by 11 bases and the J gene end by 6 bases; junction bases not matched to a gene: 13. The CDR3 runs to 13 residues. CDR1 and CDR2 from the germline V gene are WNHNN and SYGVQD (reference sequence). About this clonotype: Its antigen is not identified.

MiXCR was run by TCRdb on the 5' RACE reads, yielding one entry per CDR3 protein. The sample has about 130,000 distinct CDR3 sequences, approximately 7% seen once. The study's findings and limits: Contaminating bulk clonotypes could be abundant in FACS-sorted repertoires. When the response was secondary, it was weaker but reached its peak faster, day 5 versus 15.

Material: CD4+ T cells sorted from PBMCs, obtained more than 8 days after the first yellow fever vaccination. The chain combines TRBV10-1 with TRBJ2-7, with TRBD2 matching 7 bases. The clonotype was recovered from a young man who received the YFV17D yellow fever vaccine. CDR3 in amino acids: CARLWGKRGEQYV. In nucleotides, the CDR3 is TGCGCCCGATTATGGGGAAAGCGGGGCGAGCAGTACGTC.